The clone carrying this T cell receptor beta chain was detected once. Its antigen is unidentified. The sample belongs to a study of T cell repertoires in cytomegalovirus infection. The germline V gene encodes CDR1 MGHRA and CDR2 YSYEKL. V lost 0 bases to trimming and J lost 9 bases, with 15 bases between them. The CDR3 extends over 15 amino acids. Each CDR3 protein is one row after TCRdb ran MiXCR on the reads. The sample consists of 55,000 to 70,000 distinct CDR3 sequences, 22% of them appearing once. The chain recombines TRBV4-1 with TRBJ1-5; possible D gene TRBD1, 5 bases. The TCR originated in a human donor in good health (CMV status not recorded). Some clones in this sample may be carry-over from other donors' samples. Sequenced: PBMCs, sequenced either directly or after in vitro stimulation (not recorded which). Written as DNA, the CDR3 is TGCGCCAGCAGCCAAGATTCCGGGGGGGTGCGGCCCCAGCATTTT. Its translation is CASSQDSGGVRPQHF.